This T cell receptor (beta chain) was sequenced during a study of cytomegalovirus exposure and HLA in healthy donors. Study background: The roughly 120 validation repertoires matched the roughly 700 first-cohort repertoires in platform, a later analysis reported. Study results and caveats: Reportedly, diagnosis of cytomegalovirus status by the classifier showed high specificity and sensitivity. Most TCR sequences were seen very rarely across donors, but some public TCRs occurred in many.

The junction had 12 bases not matched to a gene; V was cut back by 4 bases and J by 3 bases. Germline CDR1 reads MGHRA; CDR2 reads YSYEKL. The CDR3 extends over 17 amino acids. The donors were members of the validation cohort, which comprised 100 to 150 subjects and was separate from the first cohort of roughly 700 subjects. About this clone itself: No antigen is known for it.

The assay was immunoSEQ multiplex PCR, and TCRdb's table has in-frame clones only and misses some. The sample yields about 150,000 clones, about 88% seen once. The TCR comes from a woman aged 18-29 years in good health and CMV-seropositive. The V gene is TRBV4-1, the J gene TRBJ2-7; 10 bases match TRBD2. The material sequenced was PBMCs. This chain's CDR3 is CASSRDSGRKDYYEQYF. The CDR3 nucleotides read TGCGCCAGCAGCCGGGATAGCGGGAGGAAAGACTACTACGAGCAGTACTTC.